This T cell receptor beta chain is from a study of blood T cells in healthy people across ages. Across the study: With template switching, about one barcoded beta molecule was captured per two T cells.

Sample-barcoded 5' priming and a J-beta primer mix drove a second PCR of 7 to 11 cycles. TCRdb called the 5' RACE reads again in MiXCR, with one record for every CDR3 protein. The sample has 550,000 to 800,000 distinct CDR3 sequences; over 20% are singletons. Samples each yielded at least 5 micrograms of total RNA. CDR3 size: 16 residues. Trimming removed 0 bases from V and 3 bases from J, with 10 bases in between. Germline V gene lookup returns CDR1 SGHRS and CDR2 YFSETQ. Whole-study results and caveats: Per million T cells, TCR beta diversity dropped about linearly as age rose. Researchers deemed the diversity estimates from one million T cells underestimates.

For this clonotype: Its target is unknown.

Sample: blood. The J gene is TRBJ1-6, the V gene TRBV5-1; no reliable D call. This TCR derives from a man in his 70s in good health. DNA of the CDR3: TGCGCCAGCAGCTTGGATGGCCAGGACTATAATTCACCCCTCCACTTT. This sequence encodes CASSLDGQDYNSPLHF.